Only a few counts were recorded for the clone carrying this T cell receptor (beta chain). The sample originates from a study of T cell repertoires in cytomegalovirus infection. The wider study: Public TCR beta signatures provided an indication of both CMV infection and a matching HLA type.

Using its own MiXCR run on the reads, TCRdb lists one record per CDR3 protein. The sample has about 160,000 distinct CDR3 sequences; approximately 17% are singletons. CDR1 is MDHEN, CDR2 SYDVKM, per germline. The germline V and J ends were trimmed by 6 bases and 3 bases, with 12 bases remaining between them. This CDR3 is 13 amino acids long. J is TRBJ2-7 and V is TRBV28; possibly TRBD2 for D (6 bases). The origin of this receptor is a human donor in good health (CMV status not recorded). Some clones in this sample may be carry-over from other donors' samples. Sequencing was done on a sample of CD8+ T cells from PBMCs. In DNA, the CDR3 is TGTGCCAGCAGACCGGGACTCTACTACGAGCAGTACTTC. As protein: CASRPGLYYEQYF.